The 15 T cell receptor beta chains given below trace back to one sample, sequenced in a study of HIV-infected children after antiretroviral therapy interruption (dated by TCRdb to between 2018 and 2021). What the treatment or condition label conveys for this sample: PENTA 11 planned treatment interruption arm or continuous ART arm. Libraries were prepared through 3' RACE. Sequencing was performed on an Illumina MiSeq. TCR libraries were constructed from RNA with a 3' RACE protocol that used unique molecular identifiers to correct for PCR amplification bias. Using fastp at Q25 and MiXCR, TCRdb reprocessed the public reads and kept productive beta chains. CDR3 protein sequences are deduplicated, and each keeps its most common genes and DNA. The sample table records 30,000 to 50,000 distinct CDR3 sequences; about 7% of these occur just once. Approximately 1% of the sample is in the top ten clones. The material sequenced was CD45RA+ CD4+ T cells from PBMCs, pooled from several time points, taken from a donor given antiretroviral therapy, either interrupted or continuous. The cell subset or site label, read with the paper, signifies: naive CD4+ CD45RA+ CD45RO- T cells. The receptor source for this set is a pool of human donors with HIV.

This clonotype was found many times. The chain has TRBV6-5 and TRBJ1-4, with D tentatively TRBD1 (5 bases). CDR3 size: 15 residues. Germline values: CDR1 MNHEY, CDR2 SVGAGI. Deletions cut 6 bases from V and 1 base from J, with 12 bases between. In DNA, the CDR3 is TGTGCCAGCAGCCCAACCGGGGGAACTAATGAAAAACTGTTTTTT. This gives the protein CASSPTGGTNEKLFF.

This clonotype came up a few times. The chain links TRBV24-1 to TRBJ2-1; possibly TRBD1 for D (6 bases). This CDR3 has 19 amino acids. V was pared by 4 bases and J by 7 bases, with 28 bases between. Germline CDR1 is KGHDR and CDR2 is SFDVKD. CDR3 residues: CATSDPLTVTGHNHNEQFF. DNA for the CDR3: TGTGCCACCAGTGACCCCCTAACCGTGACAGGCCACAACCATAATGAGCAGTTCTTC.

This clonotype was detected ten times or more. At one of its ends the junction is not consistent with the germline gene, which may arise from a read error. The V and J genes are TRBV6-5 and TRBJ2-4; D unresolved. Germline CDR1 reads MNHEY; CDR2 reads SVGAGI. The CDR3 length is 13 residues. The CDR3 DNA is TGTGCCAGCAGTGTACAAAGTCAAAACACCTTGTACTTT. Amino acids: CASSVQSQNTLYF.

This clonotype was observed at least ten times. This chain connects TRBV4-1 to TRBJ2-5, with a tentative D call TRBD2 (5 bases). CDR3 length: 15 residues. Per germline, CDR1 MGHRA and CDR2 YSYEKL. V lost 6 bases, J lost 1 base, and 15 bases lay in between. The CDR3 sequence: CASSRGLHIQETQYF. Written as DNA, the CDR3 is TGCGCCAGCAGTCGAGGGCTCCATATCCAAGAGACCCAGTACTTC.

By share, this clonotype counts as medium-sized. Compared with germline, one end of the junction differs, possibly owing to a read error. The chain has TRBV12-3 or TRBV12-4 and TRBJ2-4; D gene uncertain. This CDR3 is built from 14 residues. DNA of the CDR3: TGTGCAAGCAGCTTCAGGCGTAGTCAAAACACCTTGTACTTT. Amino acids: CASSFRRSQNTLYF.

This clonotype was detected ten times or more. The chain couples TRBV5-1 to TRBJ1-1; D gene unclear. CDR1 is SGHRS and CDR2 is YFSETQ in the germline V gene. This CDR3 region has 14 residues. Deletions cut 0 bases from V and 9 bases from J, with 15 bases between. CDR3 region: CASSLAQPLEKAFF. CDR3 bases: TGCGCCAGCAGCTTGGCTCAGCCTCTCGAGAAAGCTTTCTTT.

This clonotype was picked up many times. This chain links TRBV29-1 with TRBJ2-7, with D tentatively TRBD1 (5 bases). The CDR3 extends over 13 amino acids. V gave up 4 bases and J gave up 4 bases, with 14 bases separating them. Germline CDR1 and CDR2: SQVTM and ANQGSEA. DNA of the CDR3: TGCAGCGTTGCGGCAGGGTCGATGTACGAGCAGTACTTC. Its translation: CSVAAGSMYEQYF.

This clonotype was found many times. The CDR3 region is CASSSSYGYTF. CDR3 sequence (DNA): TGTGCCAGCAGCTCTAGCTATGGCTACACCTTC. The rearrangement joins TRBV12-3 or TRBV12-4 to TRBJ1-2; no reliable D call. The V and J ends lost 6 bases and 4 bases respectively, with 6 bases between them. The CDR3 is 11 residues long.

The chain couples TRBV3-1 to TRBJ1-3; 12 nucleotides line up with TRBD1. This CDR3 has 19 amino acids. Trimming took 4 bases from V and 0 from J; bases not matched to a gene: 10. Germline V gene lookup returns CDR1 LGHDT and CDR2 YNNKEL (reference sequence). Here the CDR3 DNA reads TGTGCCAGCAGCCCCAGACGGGACAGGGGGCCCATCTCTGGAAACACCATATATTTT. As protein: CASSPRRDRGPISGNTIYF.

In the case of this clonotype: One base away lies a much larger clone, so this may be a sequencing read error. The J gene is TRBJ1-3, the V gene TRBV2; D remains ambiguous. The CDR3 length is 13 residues. V gave up 6 bases and J gave up 0 bases, with 6 bases separating them. Germline-derived CDR1 and CDR2 are SNHLY and FYNNEI. CDR3 residues: CASRVNSGNTIYF. CDR3 in DNA: TGTGCCAGCAGGGTGAACTCTGGAAACACCATATATTTT. Filled out from reference TRBV2 and TRBJ1-3, the complete variable domain reads EPEVTQTPSHQVTQMGQEVILRCVPISNHLYFYWYRQILGQKVEFLVSFYNNEISEKSEIFDDQFSVERPDGSNFTLKIRSTKLEDSAMYFCASRVNSGNTIYFGEGSWLTVV.

This clonotype came up many times. The chain links TRBV6-1 to TRBJ1-1; no clear D gene. The CDR3 length is 12 residues. Germline V gene data show CDR1 as MNHNS and CDR2 as SASEGT. V was pared by 0 bases and J by 7 bases, with 6 bases between. Here the CDR3 reads CASSEALFEAFF. CDR3 in DNA: TGTGCCAGCAGTGAAGCGCTGTTTGAAGCTTTCTTT.

This clonotype appeared a few times. The chain carries TRBV28 and TRBJ2-7; 11 bases are a match to TRBD2. This CDR3 region has 16 residues. After removal of 5 bases from V and 3 bases from J, the junction contained 9 bases not matched to a gene. Per germline, CDR1 MDHEN and CDR2 SYDVKM. In nucleotides, the CDR3 is TGTGCCAGCAGTCTCTCCGGGACTAGCGGAGGCTACGAGCAGTACTTC. It specifies CASSLSGTSGGYEQYF.

The J gene is TRBJ2-5, the V gene TRBV7-6; 9 bases match TRBD1. After removal of 1 base from V and 9 bases from J, the junction contained 6 bases not matched to a gene. CDR1 SGHVS and CDR2 FNYEAQ come from the germline V gene. The CDR3 is made up of 14 amino acids. CDR3 amino acids: CASSLGTGVRAQYF. The CDR3 coding sequence is TGTGCCAGCAGCTTAGGGACAGGGGTCAGGGCCCAGTACTTC.

This clonotype was counted at least ten times. The gene calls are TRBV4-1 and TRBJ1-5; D is undetermined. The germline gives CDR1 MGHRA, CDR2 YSYEKL. The CDR3 runs to 13 residues. The V end was cut by 1 base, the J end by 7 bases, with 8 bases between. CDR3: CASSQVAWQPQHF. CDR3 sequence (DNA): TGCGCCAGCAGCCAAGTCGCATGGCAGCCCCAGCATTTT.

This clonotype has only a few counts. The CDR3 sequence: CASSFPTGAQETQYF. CDR3 bases: TGCGCCAGCAGCTTCCCGACAGGGGCCCAAGAGACCCAGTACTTC. The genes are TRBV5-1 and TRBJ2-5; 8 bases are a match to TRBD1. Germline assignment: CDR1 SGHRS and CDR2 YFSETQ. CDR3 length: 15 residues. The J segment lost 1 base and the V segment lost 2 bases, leaving 4 bases of the junction unmatched.